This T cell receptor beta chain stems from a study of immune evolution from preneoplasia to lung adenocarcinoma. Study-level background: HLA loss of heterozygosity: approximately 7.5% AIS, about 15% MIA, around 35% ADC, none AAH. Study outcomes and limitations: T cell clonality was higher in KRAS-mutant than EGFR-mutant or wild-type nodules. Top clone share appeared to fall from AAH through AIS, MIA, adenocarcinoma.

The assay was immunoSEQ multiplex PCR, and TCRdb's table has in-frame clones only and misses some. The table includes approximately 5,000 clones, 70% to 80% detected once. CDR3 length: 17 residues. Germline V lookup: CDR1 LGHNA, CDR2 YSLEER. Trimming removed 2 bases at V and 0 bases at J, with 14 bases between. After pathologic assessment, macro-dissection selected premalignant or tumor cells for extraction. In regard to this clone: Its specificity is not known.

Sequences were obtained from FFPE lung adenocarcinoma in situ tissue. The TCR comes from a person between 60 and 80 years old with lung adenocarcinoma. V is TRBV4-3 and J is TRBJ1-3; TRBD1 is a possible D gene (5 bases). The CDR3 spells CASSQSRQSYSGNTIYF. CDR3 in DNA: TGCGCCAGCAGCCAATCCCGACAGTCTTACTCTGGAAACACCATATATTTT.